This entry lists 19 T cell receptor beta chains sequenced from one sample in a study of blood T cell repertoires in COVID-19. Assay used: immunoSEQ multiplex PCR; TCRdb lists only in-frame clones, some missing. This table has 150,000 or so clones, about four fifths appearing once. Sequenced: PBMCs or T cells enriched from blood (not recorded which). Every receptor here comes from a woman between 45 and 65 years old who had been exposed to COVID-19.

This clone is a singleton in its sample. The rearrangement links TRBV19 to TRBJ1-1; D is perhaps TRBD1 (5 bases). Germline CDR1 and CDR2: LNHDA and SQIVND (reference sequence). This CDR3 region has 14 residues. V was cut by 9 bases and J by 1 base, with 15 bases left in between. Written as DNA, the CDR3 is TGTGCCAGCCGGAGGGAGGGGTGGAACACTGAAGCTTTCTTT. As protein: CASRREGWNTEAFF.

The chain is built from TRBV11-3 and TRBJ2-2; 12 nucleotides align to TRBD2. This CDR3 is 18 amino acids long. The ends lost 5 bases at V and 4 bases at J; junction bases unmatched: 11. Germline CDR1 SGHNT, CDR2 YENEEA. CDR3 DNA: TGTGCCAGCAGCCCGAGACTAGCGGGGGCCGCCCCCACCGGGGAGCTGTTTTTT. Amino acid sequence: CASSPRLAGAAPTGELFF. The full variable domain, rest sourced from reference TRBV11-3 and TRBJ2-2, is EAGVVQSPRYKIIEKKQPVAFWCNPISGHNTLYWYLQNLGQGPELLIRYENEEAVDDSQLPKDRFSAERLKGVDSTLKIQPAELGDSAVYLCASSPRLAGAAPTGELFFGEGSRLTVL.

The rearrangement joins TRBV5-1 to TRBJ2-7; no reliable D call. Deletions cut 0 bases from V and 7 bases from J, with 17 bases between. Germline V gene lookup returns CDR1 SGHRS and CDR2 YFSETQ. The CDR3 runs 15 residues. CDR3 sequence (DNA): TGCGCCAGCAGCTTGGGGCGCCTCCAGGTAGGTGAGCAGTACTTC. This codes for CASSLGRLQVGEQYF.

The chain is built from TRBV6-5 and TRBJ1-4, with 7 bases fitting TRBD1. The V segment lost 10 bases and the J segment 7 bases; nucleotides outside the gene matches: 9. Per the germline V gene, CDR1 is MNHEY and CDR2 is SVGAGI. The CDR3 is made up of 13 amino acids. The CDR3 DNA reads TGTGCCACCACACAGGGGAATCGTGAAAAACTGTTTTTT. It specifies CATTQGNREKLFF.

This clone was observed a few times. The CDR3 reads CASSYSGGTPPAFF. CDR3 DNA: TGTGCCAGCAGTTACTCGGGAGGGACACCACCAGCTTTCTTT. This chain links TRBV6-5 with TRBJ1-1; D possibly corresponds to TRBD1 (6 bases). The V gene's germline CDR1 is MNHEY and CDR2 SVGAGI. This CDR3 is built from 14 residues. V lost 0 bases, J lost 10 bases, and 15 bases lay in between.

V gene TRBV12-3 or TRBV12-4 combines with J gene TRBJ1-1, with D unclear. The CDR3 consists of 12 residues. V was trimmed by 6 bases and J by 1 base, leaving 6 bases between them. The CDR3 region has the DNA TGTGCCAGCAGCCCCTGGAACACTGAAGCTTTCTTT. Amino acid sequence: CASSPWNTEAFF.

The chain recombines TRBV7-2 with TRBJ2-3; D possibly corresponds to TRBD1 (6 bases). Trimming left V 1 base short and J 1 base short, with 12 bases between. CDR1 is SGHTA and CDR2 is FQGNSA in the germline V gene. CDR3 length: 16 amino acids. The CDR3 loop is CASSLDGQTRTDTQYF. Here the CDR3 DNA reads TGTGCCAGCAGCTTAGACGGACAGACCCGCACAGATACGCAGTATTTT.

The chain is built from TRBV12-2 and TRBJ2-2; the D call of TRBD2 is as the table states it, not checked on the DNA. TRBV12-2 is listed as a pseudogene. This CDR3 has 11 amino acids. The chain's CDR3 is CASRFSGELFF. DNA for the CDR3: TGTGCAAGTCGCTTTTCTGGGGAGCTGTTTTTT.

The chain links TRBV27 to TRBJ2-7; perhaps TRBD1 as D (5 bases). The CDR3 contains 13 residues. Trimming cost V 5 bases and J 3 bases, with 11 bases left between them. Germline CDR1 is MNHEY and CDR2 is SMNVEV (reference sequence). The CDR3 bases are TGTGCCAGCAGTCTGGACATCAACTACGAGCAGTACTTC. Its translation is CASSLDINYEQYF.

The CDR3 sequence: CASSQGVPGTTGNTIYF. Here the CDR3 DNA reads TGTGCCAGCAGCCAAGGGGTCCCCGGGACAACAGGAAACACCATATATTTT. The chain couples TRBV4-2 to TRBJ1-3; weak D call: TRBD1 (6 bases). The ends were cut back, 1 base at V and 4 bases at J, with 17 bases in the middle. This CDR3 contains 17 residues. The germline gives CDR1 LGHNA, CDR2 YNFKEQ.

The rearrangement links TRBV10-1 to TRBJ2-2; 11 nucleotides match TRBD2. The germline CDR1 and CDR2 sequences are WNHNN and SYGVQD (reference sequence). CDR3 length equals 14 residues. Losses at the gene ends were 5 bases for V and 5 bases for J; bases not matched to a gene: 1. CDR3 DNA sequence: TGCGCCAGCAGTCGACTAGCGGGGACCGGGGAGCTGTTTTTT. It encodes CASSRLAGTGELFF.

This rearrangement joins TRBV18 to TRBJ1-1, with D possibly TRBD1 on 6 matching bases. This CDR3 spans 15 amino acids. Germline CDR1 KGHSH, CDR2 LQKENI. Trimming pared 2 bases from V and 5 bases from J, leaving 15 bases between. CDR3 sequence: CASSPKTGLGTEAFF. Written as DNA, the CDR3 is TGTGCCAGCTCACCAAAGACAGGCCTAGGGACTGAAGCTTTCTTT.

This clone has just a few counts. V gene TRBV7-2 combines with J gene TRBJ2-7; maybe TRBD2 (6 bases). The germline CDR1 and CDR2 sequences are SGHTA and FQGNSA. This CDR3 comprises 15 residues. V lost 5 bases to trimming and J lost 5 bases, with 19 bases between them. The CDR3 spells CASSPRASAIDEQYF. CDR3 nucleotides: TGTGCCAGCAGCCCCCGGGCTAGCGCGATCGACGAGCAGTACTTC.

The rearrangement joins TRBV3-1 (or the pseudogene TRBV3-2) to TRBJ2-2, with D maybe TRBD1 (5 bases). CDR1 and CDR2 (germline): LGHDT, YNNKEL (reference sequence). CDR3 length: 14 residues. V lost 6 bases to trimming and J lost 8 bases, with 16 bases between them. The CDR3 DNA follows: TGTGCCAGCAGGTCAGGGTCGGTTTTGGGGGAGCTGTTTTTT. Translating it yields CASRSGSVLGELFF.

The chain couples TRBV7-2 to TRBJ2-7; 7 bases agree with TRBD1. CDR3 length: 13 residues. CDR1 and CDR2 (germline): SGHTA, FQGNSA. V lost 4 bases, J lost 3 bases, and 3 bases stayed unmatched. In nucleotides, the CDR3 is TGTGCCAGCAGCTCGGACAGGAACTACGAGCAGTACTTC. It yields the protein CASSSDRNYEQYF.

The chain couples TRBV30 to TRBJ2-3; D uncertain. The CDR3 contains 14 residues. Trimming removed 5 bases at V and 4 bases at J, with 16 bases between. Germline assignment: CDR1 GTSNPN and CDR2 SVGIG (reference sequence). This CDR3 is CAWASWSGSDTQYF. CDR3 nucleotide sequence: TGTGCCTGGGCTAGTTGGAGTGGGTCAGATACGCAGTATTTT.

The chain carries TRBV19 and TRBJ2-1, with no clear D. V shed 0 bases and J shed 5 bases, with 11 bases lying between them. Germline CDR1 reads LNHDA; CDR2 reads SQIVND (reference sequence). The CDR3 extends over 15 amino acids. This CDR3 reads CASSIEVGWNNEQFF. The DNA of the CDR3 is TGTGCCAGTAGTATAGAAGTCGGGTGGAACAATGAGCAGTTCTTC.

CDR3 coding DNA: TGTGCCAGCAGCTCTGGGACAGTGGGGATCAATCAGCCCCAGCATTTT. This encodes CASSSGTVGINQPQHF. V gene TRBV7-9 combines with J gene TRBJ1-5, with 7 positions matching TRBD1. This CDR3 spans 16 amino acids. Trimming took 4 bases from V and 3 from J; bases not matched to a gene: 9. Per germline, CDR1 SEHNR and CDR2 FQNEAQ (reference sequence).

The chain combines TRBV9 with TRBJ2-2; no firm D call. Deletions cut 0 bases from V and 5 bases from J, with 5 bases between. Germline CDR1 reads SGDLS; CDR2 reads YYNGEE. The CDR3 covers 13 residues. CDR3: CASSVVLTGELFF. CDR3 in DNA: TGTGCCAGCAGCGTAGTCTTAACCGGGGAGCTGTTTTTT.